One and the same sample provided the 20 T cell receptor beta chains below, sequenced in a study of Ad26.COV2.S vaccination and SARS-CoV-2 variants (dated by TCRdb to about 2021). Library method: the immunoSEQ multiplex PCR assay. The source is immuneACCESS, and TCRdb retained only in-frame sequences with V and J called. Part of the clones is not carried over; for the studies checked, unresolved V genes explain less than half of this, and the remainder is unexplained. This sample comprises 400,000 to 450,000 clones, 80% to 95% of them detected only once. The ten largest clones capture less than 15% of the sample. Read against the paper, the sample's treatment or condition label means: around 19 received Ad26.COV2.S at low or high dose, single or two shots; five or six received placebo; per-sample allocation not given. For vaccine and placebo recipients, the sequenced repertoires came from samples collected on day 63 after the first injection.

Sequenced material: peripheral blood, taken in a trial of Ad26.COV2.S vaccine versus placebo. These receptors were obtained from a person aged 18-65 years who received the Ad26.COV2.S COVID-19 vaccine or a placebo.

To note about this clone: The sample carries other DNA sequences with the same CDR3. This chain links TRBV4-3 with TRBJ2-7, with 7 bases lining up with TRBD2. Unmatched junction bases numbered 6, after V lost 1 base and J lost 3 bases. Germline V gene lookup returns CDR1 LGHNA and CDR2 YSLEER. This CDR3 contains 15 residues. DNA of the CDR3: TGCGCCAGCAGCCAAGGGCTAGCGGATCTCTACGAGCAGTACTTC. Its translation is CASSQGLADLYEQYF.

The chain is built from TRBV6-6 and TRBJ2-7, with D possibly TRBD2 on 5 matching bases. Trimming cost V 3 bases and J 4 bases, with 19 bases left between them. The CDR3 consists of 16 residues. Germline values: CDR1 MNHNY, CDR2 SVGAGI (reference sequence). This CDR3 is CASSYKLGGSTYEQYF. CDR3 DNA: TGTGCCAGCAGTTATAAACTAGGTGGGAGCACTTACGAGCAGTACTTC.

DNA of the CDR3: TGTGCCAGCAGCCTAGGGGGAGGGGTCTACAATGAGCAGTTCTTC. Protein product: CASSLGGGVYNEQFF. The chain carries TRBV7-3 and TRBJ2-1, with TRBD2 as a possible D gene (7 bases). The germline V and J ends were trimmed by 5 bases and 3 bases, with 14 bases remaining between them. Germline assignment: CDR1 SGHTA and CDR2 FQGTGA. This CDR3 comprises 15 residues. The full variable domain, in which reference TRBV7-3 and TRBJ2-1 provide the parts outside the CDR3, is GAGVSQTPSNKVTEKGKYVELRCDPISGHTALYWYRQSLGQGPEFLIYFQGTGAADDSGLPNDRFFAVRPEGSVSTLKIQRTERGDSAVYLCASSLGGGVYNEQFFGPGTRLTVL.

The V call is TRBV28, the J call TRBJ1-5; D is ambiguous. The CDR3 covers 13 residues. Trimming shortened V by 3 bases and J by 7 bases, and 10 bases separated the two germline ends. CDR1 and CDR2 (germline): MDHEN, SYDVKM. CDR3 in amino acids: CASSLAPGQPQHF. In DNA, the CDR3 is TGTGCCAGCAGTTTGGCCCCTGGACAGCCCCAGCATTTT.

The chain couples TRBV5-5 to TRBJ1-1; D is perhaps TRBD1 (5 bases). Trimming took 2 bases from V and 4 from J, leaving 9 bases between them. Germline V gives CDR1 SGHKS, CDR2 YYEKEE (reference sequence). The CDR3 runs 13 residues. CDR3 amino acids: CASSFPRVTEAFF. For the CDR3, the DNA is TGTGCCAGCAGCTTTCCCAGGGTCACTGAAGCTTTCTTT.

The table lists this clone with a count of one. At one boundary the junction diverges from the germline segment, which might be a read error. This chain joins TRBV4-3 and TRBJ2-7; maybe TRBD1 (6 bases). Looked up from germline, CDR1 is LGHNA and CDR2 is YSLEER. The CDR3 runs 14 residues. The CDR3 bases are TGCGCCAGCAGCCAAGACCTCTCGCGACAGGCCTATCACTTC. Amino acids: CASSQDLSRQAYHF.

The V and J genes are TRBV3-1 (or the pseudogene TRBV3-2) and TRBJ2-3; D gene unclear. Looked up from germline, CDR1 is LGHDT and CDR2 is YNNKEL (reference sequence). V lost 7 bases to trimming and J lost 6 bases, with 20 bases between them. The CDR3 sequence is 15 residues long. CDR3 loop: CASTPVLWGSDTQYF. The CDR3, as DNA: TGTGCCAGCACCCCCGTGTTATGGGGTTCCGATACGCAGTATTTT.

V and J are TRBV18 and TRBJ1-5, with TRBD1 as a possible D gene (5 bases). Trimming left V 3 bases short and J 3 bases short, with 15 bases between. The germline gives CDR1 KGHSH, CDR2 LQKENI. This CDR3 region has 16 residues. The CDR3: CASSPVGTPANQPQHF. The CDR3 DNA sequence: TGTGCCAGCTCACCTGTCGGGACCCCGGCCAATCAGCCCCAGCATTTT.

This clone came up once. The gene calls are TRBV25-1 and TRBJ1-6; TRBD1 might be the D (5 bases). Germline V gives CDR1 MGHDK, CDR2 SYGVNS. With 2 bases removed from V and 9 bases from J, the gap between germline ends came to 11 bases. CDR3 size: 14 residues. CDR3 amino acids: CASSEPGASSPLHF. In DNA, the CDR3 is TGTGCCAGCAGTGAACCCGGGGCGAGTTCACCCCTCCACTTT.

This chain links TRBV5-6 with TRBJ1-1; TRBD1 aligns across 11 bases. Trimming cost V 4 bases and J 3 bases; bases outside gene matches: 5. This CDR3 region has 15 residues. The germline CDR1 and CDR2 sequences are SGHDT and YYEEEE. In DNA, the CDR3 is TGTGCCAGCAGCGACCGGGACAGGGGGGACACTGAAGCTTTCTTT. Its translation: CASSDRDRGDTEAFF. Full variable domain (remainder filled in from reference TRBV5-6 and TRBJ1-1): DAGVTQSPTHLIKTRGQQVTLRCSPKSGHDTVSWYQQALGQGPQFIFQYYEEEERQRGNFPDRFSGHQFPNYSSELNVNALLLGDSALYLCASSDRDRGDTEAFFGQGTRLTVV.

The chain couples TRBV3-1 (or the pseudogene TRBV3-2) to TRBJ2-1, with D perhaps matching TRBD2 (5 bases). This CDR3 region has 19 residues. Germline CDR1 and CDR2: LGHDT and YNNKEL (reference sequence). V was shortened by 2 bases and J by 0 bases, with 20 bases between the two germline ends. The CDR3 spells CASSQTPSGTESSYNEQFF. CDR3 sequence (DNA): TGTGCCAGCAGCCAAACCCCGAGCGGAACTGAGAGCTCCTACAATGAGCAGTTCTTC.

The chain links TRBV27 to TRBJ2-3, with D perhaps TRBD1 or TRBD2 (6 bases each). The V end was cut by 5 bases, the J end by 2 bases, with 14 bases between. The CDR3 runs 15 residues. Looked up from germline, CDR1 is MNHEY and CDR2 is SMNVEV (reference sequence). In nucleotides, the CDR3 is TGTGCCAGCAGTCCGGGGGCGATGACCACAGATACGCAGTATTTT. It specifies CASSPGAMTTDTQYF.

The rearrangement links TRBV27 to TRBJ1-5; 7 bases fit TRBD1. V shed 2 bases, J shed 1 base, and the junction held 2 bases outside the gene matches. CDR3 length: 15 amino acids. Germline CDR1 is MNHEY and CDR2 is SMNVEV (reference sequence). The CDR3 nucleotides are TGTGCCAGCAGTTTAGCAGGGGGGAGCAATCAGCCCCAGCATTTT. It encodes CASSLAGGSNQPQHF.

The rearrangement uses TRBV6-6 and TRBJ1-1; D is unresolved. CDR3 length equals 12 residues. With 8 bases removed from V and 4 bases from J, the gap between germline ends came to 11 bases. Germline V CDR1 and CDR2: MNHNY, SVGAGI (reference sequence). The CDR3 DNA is TGTGCCAGCGGAAACGGGCCCACTGAAGCTTTCTTT. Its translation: CASGNGPTEAFF.

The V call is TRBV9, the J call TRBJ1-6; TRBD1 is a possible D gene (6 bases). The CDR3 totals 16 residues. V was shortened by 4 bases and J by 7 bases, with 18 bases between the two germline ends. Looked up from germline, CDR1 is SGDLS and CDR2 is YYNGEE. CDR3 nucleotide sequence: TGTGCCAGCAGCATGGGGCCGGGGGCGCGGAATTCACCCCTCCACTTT. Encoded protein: CASSMGPGARNSPLHF.

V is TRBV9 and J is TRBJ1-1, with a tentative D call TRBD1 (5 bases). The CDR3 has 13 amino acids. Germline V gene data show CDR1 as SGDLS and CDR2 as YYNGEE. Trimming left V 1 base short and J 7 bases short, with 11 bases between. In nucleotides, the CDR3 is TGTGCCAGCAGCGTAAGTCCAGGGAATGAAGCTTTCTTT. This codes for CASSVSPGNEAFF.

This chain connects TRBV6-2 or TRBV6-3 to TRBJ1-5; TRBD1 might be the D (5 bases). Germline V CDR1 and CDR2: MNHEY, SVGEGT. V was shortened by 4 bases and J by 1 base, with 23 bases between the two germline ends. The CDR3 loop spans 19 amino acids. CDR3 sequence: CASSWTPGEGPMSNQPQHF. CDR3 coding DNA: TGTGCCAGCAGTTGGACACCGGGGGAGGGACCTATGAGCAATCAGCCCCAGCATTTT.

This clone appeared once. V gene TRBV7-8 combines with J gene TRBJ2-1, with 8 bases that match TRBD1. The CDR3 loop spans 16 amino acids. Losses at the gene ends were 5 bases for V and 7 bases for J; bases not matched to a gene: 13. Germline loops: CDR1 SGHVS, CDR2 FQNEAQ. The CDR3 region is CASSRLRDRSLNEQFF. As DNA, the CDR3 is TGTGCCAGCAGCAGACTACGGGACAGGTCTTTGAATGAGCAGTTCTTC. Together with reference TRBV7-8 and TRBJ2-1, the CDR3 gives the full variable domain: GAGVSQSPRYKVAKRGQDVALRCDPISGHVSLFWYQQALGQGPEFLTYFQNEAQLDKSGLPSDRFFAERPEGSVSTLKIQRTQQEDSAVYLCASSRLRDRSLNEQFFGPGTRLTVL.

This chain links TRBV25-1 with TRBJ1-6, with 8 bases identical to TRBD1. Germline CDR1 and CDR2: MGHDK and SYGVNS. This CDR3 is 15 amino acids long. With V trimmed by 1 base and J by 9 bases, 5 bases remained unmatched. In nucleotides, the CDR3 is TGTGCCAGCAGTGAATTGGCAGGGGGCGGTTCACCCCTCCACTTT. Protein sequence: CASSELAGGGSPLHF.

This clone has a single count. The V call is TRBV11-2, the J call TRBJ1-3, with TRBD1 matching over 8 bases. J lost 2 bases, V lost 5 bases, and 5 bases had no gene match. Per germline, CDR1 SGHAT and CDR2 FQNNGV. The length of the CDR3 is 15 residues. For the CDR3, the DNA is TGTGCCAGCAGCCACTCGGGACAGGCTGGAAACACCATATATTTT. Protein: CASSHSGQAGNTIYF.